One sample yielded the 25 T cell receptor beta chains listed below, sequenced in a study of blood T cell repertoires in COVID-19. Clones were sequenced by immunoSEQ multiplex PCR, and TCRdb holds only the in-frame ones, with some missing. The data show tens of thousands of clones, about 88% seen once. Specimen: peripheral blood. These receptors all stem from a man in his 70s with acute or convalescent COVID-19.

The rearrangement uses TRBV30 and TRBJ2-2, with D possibly matching TRBD2 (6 bases). The CDR3 is 14 residues long. Trimming removed 4 bases from V and 5 bases from J, with 14 bases in between. CDR1 and CDR2 (germline): GTSNPN, SVGIG (reference sequence). The CDR3 nucleotides read TGTGCCTGGACACGCAATGCGGGGACCGGGGAGCTGTTTTTT. This encodes CAWTRNAGTGELFF.

The rearrangement joins TRBV4-3 to TRBJ1-3, with D perhaps matching TRBD1 (6 bases). CDR1 is LGHNA and CDR2 is YSLEER in the germline V gene. The CDR3 runs 15 residues. Between the trimmed V and J ends, which lost 5 bases and 2 bases, there was a span of 13 bases. The CDR3 DNA follows: TGCGCCAGCAGCTTACTGGGACACGCTGGAAACACCATATATTTT. Translation: CASSLLGHAGNTIYF.

The V gene is TRBV6-6, the J gene TRBJ1-1; 9 nucleotides align to TRBD1. The CDR3 sequence is 15 residues long. Germline CDR1 and CDR2: MNHNY and SVGAGI (reference sequence). V was pared by 2 bases and J by 4 bases, with 5 bases of the junction left unmatched. CDR3 amino acids: CASSYPGTGTTEAFF. The CDR3 coding sequence is TGTGCCAGCAGTTACCCCGGGACAGGGACCACTGAAGCTTTCTTT.

The rearrangement links TRBV4-2 to TRBJ2-5; weak D call: TRBD2 (6 bases). The CDR3 extends over 14 amino acids. Trimming took 2 bases from V and 2 from J, leaving 9 bases between them. Germline V gene data show CDR1 as LGHNA and CDR2 as YNFKEQ. CDR3 DNA sequence: TGTGCCAGCAGCCAACCGGGGGAACAAGAGACCCAGTACTTC. It specifies CASSQPGEQETQYF.

The J gene is TRBJ2-5, the V gene TRBV19, with D perhaps matching TRBD1 (6 bases). Germline V lookup: CDR1 LNHDA, CDR2 SQIVND (reference sequence). V lost 8 bases, J lost 1 base, and 20 bases lay in between. The CDR3 covers 16 residues. The CDR3 coding sequence is TGTGCCAGTGGTTCGCCCCGGACAGCCTCCCAAGAGACCCAGTACTTC. As protein: CASGSPRTASQETQYF.

The chain joins TRBV7-6 to TRBJ2-7, with 7 positions matching TRBD2. This CDR3 comprises 14 residues. V trimming: 4 bases; J trimming: 4 bases; junction bases outside the gene matches: 7. Germline CDR1 reads SGHVS; CDR2 reads FNYEAQ. The CDR3: CASSSGLFPYEQYF. Here the CDR3 DNA reads TGTGCCAGCAGCTCGGGACTATTTCCGTACGAGCAGTACTTC.

CDR3 coding DNA: TGTGCCAGCAGCGCGGCGGGGACAGGGGTCCCCCTCCACTTT. Protein sequence: CASSAAGTGVPLHF. The chain couples TRBV7-2 to TRBJ1-6, with 10 bases identical to TRBD1. Germline V gene lookup returns CDR1 SGHTA and CDR2 FQGNSA. V was clipped by 5 bases and J by 13 bases; unmatched bases: 8. This CDR3 has 14 residues.

The gene calls are TRBV13 and TRBJ1-4, with D possibly matching TRBD1 (5 bases). This CDR3 has 13 amino acids. Between the trimmed V and J ends, which lost 3 bases and 7 bases, there was a span of 9 bases. The germline V gene has CDR1 PRHDT and CDR2 FYEKMQ (reference sequence). CDR3 sequence (DNA): TGTGCCAGCAGCTTGCGGGGCAGTGAAAAACTGTTTTTT. It is translated as CASSLRGSEKLFF.

This clone is medium-sized (0.01 to 0.1%) within its sample. The rearrangement uses TRBV5-6 and TRBJ1-1; possible D gene TRBD1, 5 bases. The germline gives CDR1 SGHDT, CDR2 YYEEEE. Trimming took 3 bases from V and 2 from J, leaving 14 bases between them. The CDR3 covers 15 residues. The CDR3, as DNA: TGTGCCAGCAGCTCCCGTCGGAGGGGTAACACTGAAGCTTTCTTT. It codes for CASSSRRRGNTEAFF.

The rearrangement uses TRBV7-2 and TRBJ2-7; the match to TRBD1 covers 8 bases. Germline V CDR1 and CDR2: SGHTA, FQGNSA. The CDR3 loop spans 15 amino acids. Unmatched junction bases numbered 11, after V lost 3 bases and J lost 7 bases. CDR3 loop: CASSLGTTGVGEQYF. The CDR3 DNA is TGTGCCAGCAGCTTGGGAACGACAGGGGTTGGGGAGCAGTACTTC.

The V call is TRBV19, the J call TRBJ2-7, with a tentative D call TRBD1 (6 bases). The germline V and J ends were trimmed by 3 bases and 3 bases, with 12 bases remaining between them. Germline assignment: CDR1 LNHDA and CDR2 SQIVND (reference sequence). CDR3 length equals 14 residues. CDR3 DNA: TGTGCCAGTAGTATCAGGGGACAAAACTACGAGCAGTACTTC. Its protein is CASSIRGQNYEQYF.

V usage is TRBV7-7 and J usage is TRBJ2-3; TRBD2 aligns across 8 bases. The V and J ends lost 5 bases and 2 bases, in that order; junction bases with no gene match: 3. Per the germline V gene, CDR1 is SSHAT and CDR2 is FNYEAQ (reference sequence). The CDR3 consists of 14 residues. CDR3 protein: CASSPRGVTDTQYF. CDR3 sequence (DNA): TGTGCCAGCAGCCCGCGGGGGGTCACAGATACGCAGTATTTT.

The rearrangement links TRBV5-4 to TRBJ1-5, with a tentative D call TRBD1 (5 bases). Germline loops: CDR1 SGHNT, CDR2 YYREEE (reference sequence). V lost 2 bases to trimming and J lost 9 bases, with 12 bases between them. This CDR3 region has 13 residues. CDR3 nucleotide sequence: TGTGCCAGCAGCTTTGATTTTCAGGGGCCCCAGCATTTT. Translating it yields CASSFDFQGPQHF. Full variable domain (outside the CDR3, taken from reference TRBV5-4 and TRBJ1-5): ETGVTQSPTHLIKTRGQQVTLRCSSQSGHNTVSWYQQALGQGPQFIFQYYREEENGRGNFPPRFSGLQFPNYSSELNVNALELDDSALYLCASSFDFQGPQHFGDGTRLSIL.

The chain joins TRBV19 to TRBJ1-5; no clear D. V lost 0 bases and J 4 bases, leaving 7 bases between the germline ends. The CDR3 covers 14 residues. The germline V gene has CDR1 LNHDA and CDR2 SQIVND (reference sequence). CDR3 residues: CASSIDPRNQPQHF. In DNA form, the CDR3 reads TGTGCCAGTAGTATAGATCCCCGGAATCAGCCCCAGCATTTT. Full variable domain (outside the CDR3, taken from reference TRBV19 and TRBJ1-5): DGGITQSPKYLFRKEGQNVTLSCEQNLNHDAMYWYRQDPGQGLRLIYYSQIVNDFQKGDIAEGYSVSREKKESFPLTVTSAQKNPTAFYLCASSIDPRNQPQHFGDGTRLSIL.

The chain is built from TRBV7-9 and TRBJ2-1, with 7 bases aligning to TRBD1. The germline gives CDR1 SEHNR, CDR2 FQNEAQ (reference sequence). The CDR3 consists of 14 residues. The trim removed 4 bases at V and 8 bases at J, leaving 8 bases unmatched. The chain's CDR3 is CASSSKQGFYEQFF. The CDR3 DNA is TGTGCCAGCAGCTCAAAACAGGGGTTCTATGAGCAGTTCTTC.

The chain is built from TRBV12-5 and TRBJ1-5; 8 bases align to TRBD1. V lost 3 bases and J lost 6; bases outside the gene matches: 13. The CDR3 consists of 17 residues. Germline CDR1 and CDR2: LGHNT and FRNRAP. The CDR3 DNA sequence: TGTGCTAGTGGTTTAATTGCCGGGACAGGACTTCTTCAGCCCCAGCATTTT. This codes for CASGLIAGTGLLQPQHF.

The rearrangement joins TRBV7-3 to TRBJ2-1; 9 positions agree with TRBD1. CDR1 and CDR2 (germline): SGHTA, FQGTGA. Trimming removed 0 bases from V and 5 bases from J; junction bases left unmatched: 11. This CDR3 spans 18 amino acids. The CDR3 DNA sequence: TGTGCCAGCAGCTTAACGATAACAGGGGGCGCGGGGGACAATGAGCAGTTCTTC. Protein sequence: CASSLTITGGAGDNEQFF.

This chain joins TRBV7-3 and TRBJ1-1; a weak D match, TRBD1 (6 bases). Per the germline V gene, CDR1 is SGHTA and CDR2 is FQGTGA. The CDR3 spans 14 residues. Trimming removed 4 bases from V and 1 base from J, with 10 bases in between. The DNA for the CDR3 is TGTGCCAGCAGCTCAACGGGACAGAACACTGAAGCTTTCTTT. It yields the protein CASSSTGQNTEAFF.

This chain joins TRBV4-3 and TRBJ1-6, with a possible D match to TRBD1 (6 bases). The CDR3 runs 19 residues. Trimming removed 0 bases at V and 0 bases at J, with 15 bases between. Germline CDR1 reads LGHNA; CDR2 reads YSLEER. The CDR3 DNA reads as TGCGCCAGCAGCCAAGAAAGCCAGGGGTATTACTCCTATAATTCACCCCTCCACTTT. Its translation is CASSQESQGYYSYNSPLHF.

The chain carries TRBV30 and TRBJ1-2, with D tentatively TRBD1 (5 bases). The CDR3 length is 11 residues. Germline CDR1 is GTSNPN and CDR2 is SVGIG (reference sequence). V dropped 2 bases and J dropped 6 bases, with 7 bases sitting between them. CDR3 sequence (DNA): TGTGCCTGGAGTCGGGGGGATGGCTACACCTTC. As protein: CAWSRGDGYTF.

This chain links TRBV5-8 with TRBJ1-1, with TRBD1 identical over 9 bases. The CDR3 is made up of 14 amino acids. V shed 4 bases and J 12 bases; nucleotides not matched to a gene: 13. Germline CDR1 and CDR2: SGHTS and YDEGEE. The CDR3 DNA reads as TGTGCCAGCAGCCCGAACAGGGGGCGCTTCAAAACTTTCTTT. Protein sequence: CASSPNRGRFKTFF.

The rearrangement uses TRBV11-1 and TRBJ1-1; D ambiguous. Germline V gene sequence: CDR1 SGHAT, CDR2 FQDESV (reference sequence). This CDR3 has 14 residues. Trimming pared 1 base from V and 3 bases from J, leaving 9 bases between. CDR3 amino acids: CASSLVASYTEAFF. The CDR3 nucleotides are TGTGCCAGCAGCTTAGTGGCCAGTTACACTGAAGCTTTCTTT. Complete variable domain (other parts from reference TRBV11-1 and TRBJ1-1): EAEVAQSPRYKITEKSQAVAFWCDPISGHATLYWYRQILGQGPELLVQFQDESVVDDSQLPKDRFSAERLKGVDSTLKIQPAELGDSAMYLCASSLVASYTEAFFGQGTRLTVV.

The V gene is TRBV2, the J gene TRBJ2-2; 8 positions agree with TRBD2. CDR1 is SNHLY and CDR2 is FYNNEI in the germline V gene. Trimming removed 4 bases from V and 6 bases from J; junction bases left unmatched: 7. The CDR3 contains 15 residues. The CDR3 sequence: CASSATGTSAGELFF. CDR3 sequence (DNA): TGTGCCAGCAGTGCAACCGGGACTAGTGCCGGGGAGCTGTTTTTT.

The chain uses TRBV5-1 and TRBJ2-1; D is unresolved. Germline-derived CDR1 and CDR2 are SGHRS and YFSETQ. V lost 5 bases to trimming and J lost 6 bases, with 9 bases between them. The CDR3 spans 12 residues. The CDR3 DNA follows: TGCGCCAGCAGGACCGCGGCCAATGAGCAGTTCTTC. It translates to CASRTAANEQFF.

This sequence joins TRBV4-3 and TRBJ1-1; D ambiguous. The CDR3 extends over 15 amino acids. Looked up from germline, CDR1 is LGHNA and CDR2 is YSLEER. Deletions cut 0 bases from V and 1 base from J, with 9 bases between. CDR3 sequence reads: CASSQDPRANTEAFF. CDR3 DNA: TGCGCCAGCAGCCAAGATCCTCGAGCGAACACTGAAGCTTTCTTT.